These 16 T cell receptor beta chains share one sample of origin, sequenced in a study of cytomegalovirus exposure and HLA in healthy donors. Primers for the PCR totalled 60 Vbeta and 13 Jbeta. Clones were sequenced by immunoSEQ multiplex PCR, and TCRdb holds only the in-frame ones, with some missing. The sample carries under 150,000 clones, approximately 83% recorded once. The sequencing input was PBMCs. These receptors originate from a girl aged 2 to 9 in good health and CMV-seronegative.

V usage is TRBV2 and J usage is TRBJ1-5, with a weak D call TRBD1 (5 bases). CDR1 and CDR2 (germline): SNHLY, FYNNEI. The CDR3 totals 15 residues. V lost 6 bases, J lost 1 base, and 13 bases lay in between. CDR3 nucleotide sequence: TGTGCCAGCAGGGGGGGTTCGGTAAGCAATCAGCCCCAGCATTTT. Its protein product is CASRGGSVSNQPQHF. The full variable domain, rest sourced from reference TRBV2 and TRBJ1-5, is EPEVTQTPSHQVTQMGQEVILRCVPISNHLYFYWYRQILGQKVEFLVSFYNNEISEKSEIFDDQFSVERPDGSNFTLKIRSTKLEDSAMYFCASRGGSVSNQPQHFGDGTRLSIL.

The table lists this clone with a few counts. The chain carries TRBV10-3 and TRBJ2-2; TRBD1 is a possible D gene (5 bases). This CDR3 spans 14 amino acids. V shed 3 bases and J shed 7 bases, with 12 bases lying between them. Germline V CDR1 and CDR2: ENHRY, SYGVKD. CDR3 amino acids: CAISETTAGGELFF. CDR3 in DNA: TGTGCCATCAGTGAAACGACAGCCGGCGGGGAGCTGTTTTTT.

This clone was counted a single time. The chain links TRBV19 to TRBJ2-6, with D perhaps TRBD2 (6 bases). This CDR3 is built from 15 residues. CDR1 and CDR2 (germline): LNHDA, SQIVND (reference sequence). The V and J ends lost 6 bases and 4 bases respectively, with 13 bases between them. Here the CDR3 reads CASSGSSGGANVLTF. The CDR3 DNA reads as TGTGCCAGTAGCGGGAGTAGTGGAGGGGCCAACGTCCTGACTTTC.

J is TRBJ1-2 and V is TRBV4-1; 9 bases fit TRBD1. V lost 5 bases to trimming and J lost 10 bases; unmatched junction nucleotides: 17. Germline V gene data show CDR1 as MGHRA and CDR2 as YSYEKL. The CDR3 runs to 16 residues. CDR3 sequence (DNA): TGCGCCAGCAGCAACAGGGGGCGGGGTGGGCCTATTGACTACACCTTC. Amino acids: CASSNRGRGGPIDYTF.

The chain uses TRBV28 and TRBJ1-5; 7 positions match TRBD1. Germline-derived CDR1 and CDR2 are MDHEN and SYDVKM. CDR3 size: 15 residues. The V and J ends lost 4 bases and 4 bases, in that order; junction bases with no gene match: 7. CDR3 nucleotides: TGTGCCAGCAGTTCAATGACAGGGTCAAATCAGCCCCAGCATTTT. Protein product: CASSSMTGSNQPQHF. The full variable domain, in which reference TRBV28 and TRBJ1-5 provide the parts outside the CDR3, is DVKVTQSSRYLVKRTGEKVFLECVQDMDHENMFWYRQDPGLGLRLIYFSYDVKMKEKGDIPEGYSVSREKKERFSLILESASTNQTSMYLCASSSMTGSNQPQHFGDGTRLSIL.

The CDR3 region has the DNA TGCAGCGTTGAGTTAAATCGGGGCAGGGGGCAATATGGCTACACCTTC. Protein product: CSVELNRGRGQYGYTF. The J gene is TRBJ1-2, the V gene TRBV29-1, with 8 bases that match TRBD1. CDR1 and CDR2 (germline): SQVTM, ANQGSEA. The junction had 14 bases not matched to a gene; V was cut back by 3 bases and J by 5 bases. The CDR3 is made up of 16 amino acids.

V and J are TRBV5-6 and TRBJ2-5, with 11 bases identical to TRBD2. The CDR3 runs 17 residues. CDR1 and CDR2 (germline): SGHDT, YYEEEE. Trimming cost V 1 base and J 5 bases; bases outside gene matches: 10. The CDR3 coding sequence is TGTGCCAGCAGCTTGATAGTAGCGGGAGGGCCGGGGGAGACCCAGTACTTC. Translation: CASSLIVAGGPGETQYF.

The chain is built from TRBV5-1 and TRBJ2-6, with a tentative D call TRBD1 (5 bases). The V end lost 0 bases, the J end lost 4 bases, and 14 bases lay between the germline ends. The CDR3 is 17 residues long. Germline V lookup: CDR1 SGHRS, CDR2 YFSETQ. In nucleotides, the CDR3 is TGCGCCAGCAGCTTGGAGGCAGGGATATCGGGGGCCAACGTCCTGACTTTC. This translates into CASSLEAGISGANVLTF. The complete variable domain, with remaining parts taken from reference TRBV5-1 and TRBJ2-6, reads KAGVTQTPRYLIKTRGQQVTLSCSPISGHRSVSWYQQTPGQGLQFLFEYFSETQRNKGNFPGRFSGRQFSNSRSEMNVSTLELGDSALYLCASSLEAGISGANVLTFGAGSRLTVL.

V usage is TRBV20-1 and J usage is TRBJ2-3; D is uncertain. Trimming left V 6 bases short and J 2 bases short, with 6 bases between. Germline V CDR1 and CDR2: DFQATT, SNEGSKA (reference sequence). This CDR3 spans 11 amino acids. CDR3 loop: CSATVTDTQYF. DNA of the CDR3: TGCAGTGCCACAGTCACAGATACGCAGTATTTT.

V usage is TRBV9 and J usage is TRBJ2-1; no clear D gene. V was clipped by 1 base and J by 0 bases, with 8 bases between them. Germline V gene sequence: CDR1 SGDLS, CDR2 YYNGEE. CDR3 size: 15 residues. As DNA, the CDR3 is TGTGCCAGCAGCGTAACAAGGAGCTCCTACAATGAGCAGTTCTTC. It codes for CASSVTRSSYNEQFF.

The rearrangement links TRBV9 to TRBJ1-5, with D perhaps matching TRBD1 (6 bases). With 1 base removed from V and 3 bases from J, the gap between germline ends came to 8 bases. CDR3 length equals 14 residues. Per germline, CDR1 SGDLS and CDR2 YYNGEE. CDR3 sequence reads: CASSVQGNNQPQHF. DNA for the CDR3: TGTGCCAGCAGCGTACAGGGGAACAATCAGCCCCAGCATTTT.

This sequence joins TRBV5-6 and TRBJ2-5; D may be TRBD1 (6 bases). This CDR3 region has 13 residues. From germline, CDR1 is SGHDT and CDR2 YYEEEE. Trimming stripped 0 bases from V and 9 bases from J, with 12 bases between. The CDR3 DNA follows: TGTGCCAGCAGCTTGGGCAACAGGGCCCCCCAGTACTTC. It specifies CASSLGNRAPQYF.

The chain is built from TRBV9 and TRBJ2-1, with 9 bases matching TRBD1. V was clipped by 0 bases and J by 7 bases; unmatched bases: 5. Germline V gives CDR1 SGDLS, CDR2 YYNGEE. The CDR3 has 15 amino acids. CDR3 sequence reads: CASSVVQGADNEQFF. In DNA form, the CDR3 reads TGTGCCAGCAGCGTAGTACAGGGGGCAGATAATGAGCAGTTCTTC.

The chain's CDR3 is CASSYCLPTNYGYTF. CDR3 sequence (DNA): TGTGCCAGCAGTTACTGTCTACCAACTAACTATGGCTACACCTTC. This chain joins TRBV6-7 and TRBJ1-2; D unresolved. TRBV6-7 is labeled an ORF, and its function is uncertain. This CDR3 comprises 15 residues. Trimming took off 1 base at V and 0 bases at J, with 9 bases between the two ends.

The chain is built from TRBV9 and TRBJ1-5; 7 nucleotides agree with TRBD1. This CDR3 has 15 residues. Trimming at V came to 5 bases and at J to 2 bases, leaving 7 bases not matched to a gene. Germline V gene data show CDR1 as SGDLS and CDR2 as YYNGEE. The CDR3 reads CASSLTGQGNQPQHF. CDR3 coding DNA: TGTGCCAGCAGTCTCACCGGACAGGGCAATCAGCCCCAGCATTTT.

The J gene is TRBJ2-7, the V gene TRBV7-8, with 8 positions matching TRBD1. This CDR3 spans 14 amino acids. Germline V CDR1 and CDR2: SGHVS, FQNEAQ. The junction had 6 bases not matched to a gene; V was cut back by 6 bases and J by 2 bases. DNA for the CDR3: TGTGCCAGCAGAAGCCGGACAGGGACCTACGAGCAGTACTTC. It specifies CASRSRTGTYEQYF.